The 21 T cell receptor beta chains presented below share a single source sample, sequenced in a study of lymphopenia after photon versus proton radiotherapy. Profiling relied on immunoSEQ multiplex PCR, and the TCRdb table lists in-frame clones only, not all of them. The sample consists of tens of thousands of clones, 80% to 95% of them appearing once. This specimen consisted of peripheral blood, obtained from a patient treated with photon-based radiotherapy. These receptors were taken from a woman aged 40 to 50 with cholangiocarcinoma.

The chain carries TRBV7-9 and TRBJ2-3; possible D gene TRBD1, 5 bases. CDR3 length equals 14 residues. V lost 3 bases and J lost 3, with 10 bases in between. CDR1 is SEHNR, CDR2 FQNEAQ, per germline (reference sequence). The chain's CDR3 is CASSLGPVTDTQYF. DNA of the CDR3: TGTGCCAGCAGCTTGGGGCCCGTTACAGATACGCAGTATTTT.

V usage is TRBV27 and J usage is TRBJ1-5; D is unclear. The CDR3 totals 13 residues. V lost 2 bases, J lost 3 bases, and 5 bases lay in between. CDR1 and CDR2 from the germline V gene are MNHEY and SMNVEV (reference sequence). This CDR3 reads CASSLQSNQPQHF. The CDR3 coding sequence is TGTGCCAGCAGTTTACAGTCCAATCAGCCCCAGCATTTT.

The chain uses TRBV5-4 and TRBJ2-5, with 8 bases identical to TRBD1. Germline lookup yields CDR1 SGHNT and CDR2 YYREEE (reference sequence). The CDR3 sequence is 13 residues long. The junction had 3 bases not matched to a gene; V was cut back by 3 bases and J by 5 bases. The CDR3 nucleotides are TGTGCCAGCAGCTCGACAGGGGCGGAGACCCAGTACTTC. Protein sequence: CASSSTGAETQYF.

The rearrangement uses TRBV7-9 and TRBJ2-7; tentatively, D is TRBD2 (6 bases). This CDR3 has 14 residues. Trimming removed 0 bases from V and 2 bases from J, with 8 bases in between. In germline, CDR1 is SEHNR, CDR2 FQNEAQ (reference sequence). CDR3 nucleotides: TGTGCCAGCAGCTTAGCTTCGGGGGCCTACGAGCAGTACTTC. Protein: CASSLASGAYEQYF.

The gene calls are TRBV4-2 and TRBJ2-7; no definite D call. The CDR3 spans 15 residues. Germline-derived CDR1 and CDR2 are LGHNA and YNFKEQ. Trimming removed 1 base at V and 0 bases at J, with 10 bases between. This CDR3 is CASSQGTASSYEQYF. The CDR3 DNA reads TGTGCCAGCAGCCAAGGAACAGCGAGCTCCTACGAGCAGTACTTC.

The gene calls are TRBV11-3 and TRBJ2-1, with 10 bases fitting TRBD2. The germline V gene has CDR1 SGHNT and CDR2 YENEEA. CDR3 size: 13 residues. Trimming at V came to 7 bases and at J to 7 bases, leaving 4 bases not matched to a gene. In DNA, the CDR3 is TGTGCCAGCACTAGCGGGAGTTGGAATGAGCAGTTCTTC. Protein product: CASTSGSWNEQFF.

V gene TRBV5-6 combines with J gene TRBJ1-2, with D tentatively TRBD1 (5 bases). There are 13 residues in the CDR3. Germline values: CDR1 SGHDT, CDR2 YYEEEE. The V gene lost 4 bases and the J gene lost 3 bases, with 10 bases spanning the gap. The CDR3 region is CASSQDTDYGYTF. CDR3 nucleotides: TGTGCCAGCAGCCAGGACACAGACTATGGCTACACCTTC.

The chain couples TRBV29-1 to TRBJ2-5; 7 nucleotides match TRBD2. The V segment lost 0 bases and the J segment 0 bases; nucleotides outside the gene matches: 13. Germline assignment: CDR1 SQVTM and CDR2 ANQGSEA. This CDR3 has 18 residues. CDR3 sequence reads: CSVEEGSLAETYQETQYF. DNA for the CDR3: TGCAGCGTTGAAGAGGGGTCGCTAGCGGAGACGTACCAAGAGACCCAGTACTTC.

The chain uses TRBV28 and TRBJ2-7, with a tentative D call TRBD1 (6 bases). V gave up 4 bases and J gave up 2 bases, with 9 bases separating them. From germline, CDR1 is MDHEN and CDR2 SYDVKM. This CDR3 has 13 residues. CDR3 in amino acids: CASSSGQTYEQYF. In nucleotides, the CDR3 is TGTGCCAGCAGTTCAGGACAGACCTACGAGCAGTACTTC.

The chain combines TRBV28 with TRBJ1-5; 9 positions match TRBD1. CDR3 size: 16 residues. The trim removed 7 bases at V and 6 bases at J, leaving 13 bases unmatched. CDR1 is MDHEN and CDR2 is SYDVKM in the germline V gene. The CDR3, as DNA: TGTGCCAGCAACCCCCGCCGGACAGGGGTCCTTCAGCCCCAGCATTTT. Protein sequence: CASNPRRTGVLQPQHF.

This rearrangement joins TRBV12-5 to TRBJ2-7; D is unresolved. The V gene lost 0 bases and the J gene lost 6 bases, with 18 bases spanning the gap. CDR1 is LGHNT, CDR2 FRNRAP, per germline. The CDR3 is made up of 16 amino acids. The chain's CDR3 is CASGLVIGAPLGEQYF. In DNA form, the CDR3 reads TGTGCTAGTGGTTTGGTAATAGGCGCTCCCCTGGGCGAGCAGTACTTC.

This clone was picked up one time. The rearrangement uses TRBV6-1 and TRBJ1-1, with D unclear. The CDR3 runs to 14 residues. In germline, CDR1 is MNHNS, CDR2 SASEGT. The V gene lost 0 bases and the J gene lost 1 base, with 6 bases spanning the gap. Here the CDR3 DNA reads TGTGCCAGCAGTGAAGCCTTGGGGAACACTGAAGCTTTCTTT. Translation gives CASSEALGNTEAFF.

This clone appeared once. The chain combines TRBV7-8 with TRBJ1-4; the match to TRBD1 covers 7 bases. The CDR3 has 13 residues. CDR1 SGHVS and CDR2 FQNEAQ come from the germline V gene. Trimming removed 5 bases from V and 11 bases from J; junction bases left unmatched: 8. The CDR3 DNA follows: TGTGCCAGCAGCCTCGGGGACAGCATCAAACTGTTTTTT. It yields the protein CASSLGDSIKLFF.

This chain connects TRBV5-6 to TRBJ2-5, with 13 bases fitting TRBD2. V lost 4 bases to trimming and J lost 5 bases; unmatched junction nucleotides: 8. Germline V gives CDR1 SGHDT, CDR2 YYEEEE. The CDR3 covers 16 residues. Written as DNA, the CDR3 is TGTGCCAGCAGCCGGGGACTAGCGGGGCCGTGGGAGACCCAGTACTTC. As protein: CASSRGLAGPWETQYF.

The chain combines TRBV19 with TRBJ1-1, with D perhaps TRBD1 (5 bases). CDR3 length equals 15 residues. V was cut by 7 bases and J by 0 bases, with 15 bases left in between. CDR1 LNHDA and CDR2 SQIVND come from the germline V gene (reference sequence). CDR3 DNA: TGTGCCAGTAACGTAAAGGCAGGGATGAACACTGAAGCTTTCTTT. This translates into CASNVKAGMNTEAFF.

This chain links TRBV5-1 with TRBJ1-2; D may be TRBD1 (5 bases). Per germline, CDR1 SGHRS and CDR2 YFSETQ. The V end was cut by 3 bases, the J end by 2 bases, with 26 bases between. The CDR3 runs to 19 residues. The CDR3 region has the DNA TGCGCCAGCAGCTCCGAGGGACGATTACAGCACGCTGGAAACTATGGCTACACCTTC. Translating gives CASSSEGRLQHAGNYGYTF.

The rearrangement links TRBV29-1 to TRBJ1-3; D not certain. The V gene's germline CDR1 is SQVTM and CDR2 ANQGSEA. The CDR3 spans 12 residues. Trimming took off 3 bases at V and 0 bases at J, with 3 bases between the two ends. The CDR3 DNA reads TGCAGCGTTGACAGCTCTGGAAACACCATATATTTT. As protein: CSVDSSGNTIYF.

The chain links TRBV28 to TRBJ1-1; the match to TRBD1 covers 7 bases. V lost 6 bases, J lost 6 bases, and 4 bases stayed unmatched. This CDR3 region has 12 residues. The V gene's germline CDR1 is MDHEN and CDR2 SYDVKM. Here the CDR3 DNA reads TGTGCCAGCAGCACAGGGGCCCCTGAAGCTTTCTTT. This gives the protein CASSTGAPEAFF.

J is TRBJ1-5 and V is TRBV7-3, with D perhaps TRBD1 (5 bases). This CDR3 region has 21 residues. Germline CDR1 is SGHTA and CDR2 is FQGTGA. V was cut by 0 bases and J by 0 bases, with 24 bases left in between. The CDR3 here is CASSLTPDIRGGKHSNQPQHF. CDR3 DNA: TGTGCCAGCAGCTTAACACCCGATATTCGGGGGGGTAAGCATAGCAATCAGCCCCAGCATTTT.

This clone is labeled large. V usage is TRBV25-1 and J usage is TRBJ2-5; D is unclear. Trimming cost V 4 bases and J 5 bases, with 14 bases left between them. CDR1 and CDR2 from the germline V gene are MGHDK and SYGVNS. This CDR3 comprises 14 residues. CDR3 residues: CASSGGTAWETQYF. As DNA, the CDR3 is TGTGCCAGCAGTGGCGGAACTGCTTGGGAGACCCAGTACTTC. Full variable domain (rest looked up from reference TRBV25-1 and TRBJ2-5): EADIYQTPRYLVIGTGKKITLECSQTMGHDKMYWYQQDPGMELHLIHYSYGVNSTEKGDLSSESTVSRIRTEHFPLTLESARPSHTSQYLCASSGGTAWETQYFGPGTRLLVL.

The chain uses TRBV7-3 and TRBJ2-1, with D maybe TRBD2 (6 bases). The CDR3 extends over 15 amino acids. Germline CDR1 and CDR2: SGHTA and FQGTGA. Trimming took off 0 bases at V and 9 bases at J, with 15 bases between the two ends. CDR3: CASSLTGGPSGEQFF. The CDR3 DNA reads as TGTGCCAGCAGCTTAACGGGGGGACCCTCAGGTGAGCAGTTCTTC.